The 26 T cell receptor beta chains below come from one sample, sequenced in a study of CD8+ T cells in alopecia areata. Investigators isolated RNA and reverse transcribed it into cDNA to act as the sequencing template. The protocol was immunoSEQ multiplex PCR, while the TCRdb copy is restricted to in-frame clones and leaves out a portion. Of around 250,000 clones listed, 67% are singletons. The sequencing used CD4+ T cells sorted from blood, collected at week 0. These receptors were obtained from a human donor with alopecia areata.

This rearrangement joins TRBV11-2 to TRBJ2-1; perhaps TRBD1 as D (5 bases). Germline CDR1 reads SGHAT; CDR2 reads FQNNGV. The CDR3 extends over 14 amino acids. V was clipped by 10 bases and J by 0 bases, with 13 bases between them. The CDR3 reads CATPGKSSYNEQFF. In DNA, the CDR3 is TGTGCCACCCCAGGGAAGAGCTCCTACAATGAGCAGTTCTTC.

V usage is TRBV4-3 and J usage is TRBJ1-2; the D gene is possibly TRBD1 (5 bases). Per the germline V gene, CDR1 is LGHNA and CDR2 is YSLEER. V dropped 1 base and J dropped 5 bases, with 11 bases sitting between them. This CDR3 is 14 amino acids long. CDR3 in DNA: TGCGCCAGCAGCCAAGGAGGGGAAGGGTATGGCTACACCTTC. Its protein product is CASSQGGEGYGYTF.

CDR3 in DNA: TGTGCCAGCAGCCAAGATCCCGGGACTAGCGGGGGATTCTACGAGCAGTACTTC. It translates to CASSQDPGTSGGFYEQYF. The chain couples TRBV4-2 to TRBJ2-7; 14 nucleotides agree with TRBD2. Germline CDR1 LGHNA, CDR2 YNFKEQ. The V gene end was trimmed by 0 bases and the J gene end by 3 bases; junction bases not matched to a gene: 7. CDR3 length equals 18 residues.

This chain connects TRBV9 to TRBJ2-5; no clear D gene. Per germline, CDR1 SGDLS and CDR2 YYNGEE. Deletions cut 3 bases from V and 5 bases from J, with 11 bases between. The CDR3 length is 13 residues. CDR3 residues: CASSAEAKETQYF. Here the CDR3 DNA reads TGTGCCAGCAGCGCCGAAGCAAAGGAGACCCAGTACTTC.

This rearrangement joins TRBV6-5 to TRBJ2-2; D is perhaps TRBD1 (5 bases). V lost 6 bases and J 4 bases, leaving 15 bases between the germline ends. The CDR3 has 15 amino acids. The germline CDR1 and CDR2 sequences are MNHEY and SVGAGI. DNA for the CDR3: TGTGCCAGCAGAAAACCAGGGCATGCCACCGGGGAGCTGTTTTTT. This sequence encodes CASRKPGHATGELFF.

The chain recombines TRBV6-5 with TRBJ1-5, with 8 bases that match TRBD1. Germline V gene sequence: CDR1 MNHEY, CDR2 SVGAGI. Unmatched junction bases numbered 5, after V lost 6 bases and J lost 4 bases. The CDR3 covers 14 residues. CDR3 region: CASRRQGRNQPQHF. CDR3 nucleotides: TGTGCCAGCAGGAGACAGGGGCGGAATCAGCCCCAGCATTTT.

Notes on this clone: This sample includes further DNA sequences coding for the same CDR3. This rearrangement joins TRBV6-5 to TRBJ1-2; TRBD1 matches at 7 bases. The ends lost 0 bases at V and 6 bases at J; junction bases unmatched: 1. The CDR3 is 13 amino acids. Germline lookup yields CDR1 MNHEY and CDR2 SVGAGI. The CDR3 bases are TGTGCCAGCAGTTACTCAGGGGGCCATGGCTACACCTTC. Amino acid sequence: CASSYSGGHGYTF.

This clone was picked up a small number of times. The CDR3 DNA follows: TGCAGCGTTGGTCTGGACAGGAGCTCCTACAATGAGCAGTTCTTC. It is translated as CSVGLDRSSYNEQFF. The chain joins TRBV29-1 to TRBJ2-1; 7 nucleotides line up with TRBD1. Trimming cost V 4 bases and J 0 bases; bases outside gene matches: 6. The CDR3 covers 15 residues. CDR1 and CDR2 (germline): SQVTM, ANQGSEA.

V gene TRBV9 combines with J gene TRBJ2-2; no clear D gene. V was clipped by 0 bases and J by 0 bases, with 9 bases between them. CDR1 and CDR2 (germline): SGDLS, YYNGEE. The CDR3 is 16 amino acids. CDR3 loop: CASSVGAGANTGELFF. Written as DNA, the CDR3 is TGTGCCAGCAGCGTAGGGGCAGGAGCGAACACCGGGGAGCTGTTTTTT.

This rearrangement joins TRBV12-5 to TRBJ1-1; D gene uncertain. Trimming removed 3 bases from V and 2 bases from J, with 1 base in between. Germline values: CDR1 LGHNT, CDR2 FRNRAP. CDR3 size: 11 residues. The DNA of the CDR3 is TGTGCTAGTGGTTTAAACACTGAAGCTTTCTTT. Its translation: CASGLNTEAFF.

V is TRBV5-1 and J is TRBJ2-1, with TRBD2 identical over 7 bases. The CDR3 consists of 15 residues. V was pared by 0 bases and J by 6 bases, with 6 bases of the junction left unmatched. Looked up from germline, CDR1 is SGHRS and CDR2 is YFSETQ. The DNA of the CDR3 is TGCGCCAGCAGCTTGGGAGGGGAGGGGCTCAATGAGCAGTTCTTC. Amino acid sequence: CASSLGGEGLNEQFF.

V is TRBV6-5 and J is TRBJ2-5; 7 nucleotides match TRBD1. V was clipped by 6 bases and J by 2 bases; unmatched bases: 6. In germline, CDR1 is MNHEY, CDR2 SVGAGI. The CDR3 extends over 14 amino acids. The DNA of the CDR3 is TGTGCCAGCAGACAGCTGGGACAGCAAGAGACCCAGTACTTC. Its translation: CASRQLGQQETQYF.

The gene calls are TRBV2 and TRBJ2-2, with D tentatively TRBD1 (6 bases). Germline CDR1 is SNHLY and CDR2 is FYNNEI. The germline V and J ends were trimmed by 6 bases and 0 bases, with 8 bases remaining between them. The CDR3 runs 14 residues. The CDR3 reads CASRRTANTGELFF. DNA for the CDR3: TGTGCCAGCAGAAGGACAGCGAACACCGGGGAGCTGTTTTTT.

The V and J genes are TRBV4-1 and TRBJ2-7; TRBD2 matches at 13 bases. Germline V lookup: CDR1 MGHRA, CDR2 YSYEKL. This CDR3 region has 18 residues. J was trimmed by 7 bases and V by 4 bases; bases with no gene match: 16. The CDR3 DNA follows: TGCGCCAGCAGCCTGTCCCCGGGACTAGCGGGAATCCCGAGGGAGCAGTACTTC. It translates to CASSLSPGLAGIPREQYF.

J is TRBJ1-1 and V is TRBV30; D gene unclear. The CDR3 has 14 residues. V was shortened by 8 bases and J by 0 bases, with 16 bases between the two germline ends. Germline V gene sequence: CDR1 GTSNPN, CDR2 SVGIG (reference sequence). The DNA of the CDR3 is TGTGCCGTCAACCGATACACTTTGAACACTGAAGCTTTCTTT. Its protein is CAVNRYTLNTEAFF.

This chain joins TRBV7-2 and TRBJ1-1; D call uncertain. There are 14 residues in the CDR3. V was shortened by 1 base and J by 11 bases, with 17 bases between the two germline ends. Germline V CDR1 and CDR2: SGHTA, FQGNSA. This CDR3 is CASSLDLADKKAFF. DNA for the CDR3: TGTGCCAGCAGCTTAGATTTGGCGGATAAGAAGGCTTTCTTT. Full variable domain (outside the CDR3, taken from reference TRBV7-2 and TRBJ1-1): GAGVSQSPSNKVTEKGKDVELRCDPISGHTALYWYRQSLGQGLEFLIYFQGNSAPDKSGLPSDRFSAERTGGSVSTLTIQRTQQEDSAVYLCASSLDLADKKAFFGQGTRLTVV.

The J gene is TRBJ2-7, the V gene TRBV7-3; 7 bases agree with TRBD1. V dropped 6 bases and J dropped 2; count of bases not matched to a gene: 10. CDR3 size: 15 residues. The V gene's germline CDR1 is SGHTA and CDR2 FQGTGA. The DNA for the CDR3 is TGTGCCAGCAGTCCTCGACAGGGTAGTACCTACGAGCAGTACTTC. Its protein product is CASSPRQGSTYEQYF. Supplemented by reference TRBV7-3 and TRBJ2-7, the full variable domain reads GAGVSQTPSNKVTEKGKYVELRCDPISGHTALYWYRQSLGQGPEFLIYFQGTGAADDSGLPNDRFFAVRPEGSVSTLKIQRTERGDSAVYLCASSPRQGSTYEQYFGPGTRLTVT.

Only a few counts were recorded for this clone. This rearrangement joins TRBV30 to TRBJ1-3; 8 bases are a match to TRBD1. The germline V gene has CDR1 GTSNPN and CDR2 SVGIG (reference sequence). The CDR3 consists of 15 residues. Trimming cost V 2 bases and J 3 bases; bases outside gene matches: 6. The CDR3 sequence: CAWSRGTGYGNTIYF. The CDR3, as DNA: TGTGCCTGGAGTCGCGGGACAGGCTATGGAAACACCATATATTTT.

This sequence joins TRBV29-1 and TRBJ2-3, with TRBD2 as a possible D gene (7 bases). V lost 6 bases and J 13 bases, leaving 14 bases between the germline ends. Germline CDR1 reads SQVTM; CDR2 reads ANQGSEA. The CDR3 extends over 10 amino acids. The CDR3 DNA sequence: TGCAGCGTCGATCAGGGGAGGGAGTATTTT. Its translation is CSVDQGREYF.

This clone has ten or more counts. The V gene is TRBV5-6, the J gene TRBJ2-7; TRBD2 might be the D (6 bases). The CDR3 extends over 12 amino acids. Germline V CDR1 and CDR2: SGHDT, YYEEEE. V lost 4 bases to trimming and J lost 7 bases, with 12 bases between them. CDR3 DNA sequence: TGTGCCAGCAGCCGGCGGGGTGGGGAGCAGTACTTC. Amino acids: CASSRRGGEQYF.

This chain uses TRBV2 with TRBJ2-1; 11 bases fit TRBD2. Trimming cost V 8 bases and J 9 bases; bases outside gene matches: 3. Germline loops: CDR1 SNHLY, CDR2 FYNNEI. The CDR3 extends over 12 amino acids. This CDR3 reads CASSTSGGEQFF. DNA for the CDR3: TGTGCCAGCTCAACTAGCGGGGGTGAGCAGTTCTTC.

The rearrangement uses TRBV19 and TRBJ1-2, with D tentatively TRBD1 (5 bases). With 3 bases removed from V and 4 bases from J, the gap between germline ends came to 15 bases. Germline values: CDR1 LNHDA, CDR2 SQIVND (reference sequence). The CDR3 is made up of 15 amino acids. The CDR3: CASSIGMGTIYGYTF. DNA of the CDR3: TGTGCCAGTAGTATCGGTATGGGGACCATCTATGGCTACACCTTC.

The chain carries TRBV29-1 and TRBJ1-1; D uncertain. The CDR3 length is 12 residues. CDR1 and CDR2 from the germline V gene are SQVTM and ANQGSEA. Trimming pared 8 bases from V and 1 base from J, leaving 11 bases between. The chain's CDR3 is CSHTAANTEAFF. CDR3 in DNA: TGCAGCCATACGGCCGCGAACACTGAAGCTTTCTTT.

A few counts support this clone. V usage is TRBV2 and J usage is TRBJ2-7; 9 bases agree with TRBD2. Germline lookup yields CDR1 SNHLY and CDR2 FYNNEI. V lost 9 bases to trimming and J lost 4 bases; unmatched junction nucleotides: 13. The CDR3 sequence is 15 residues long. The CDR3 DNA reads as TGTGCCAGTCAGGGACTAGCCGGGTGGATTTACGAGCAGTACTTC. This translates into CASQGLAGWIYEQYF.

Points on this clone: The junction departs from the called germline gene at one end, perhaps through a read error. This chain joins TRBV29-1 and TRBJ1-3; no reliable D call. Germline CDR1 is SQVTM and CDR2 is ANQGSEA. The CDR3 contains 13 residues. The CDR3 loop is CSASTVMGNSIYF. The CDR3 DNA sequence: TGCAGCGCCTCGACCGTGATGGGAAACTCCATATATTTT.

The chain links TRBV29-1 to TRBJ1-1; no clear D. V was pared by 6 bases and J by 0 bases, with 17 bases between. CDR3 size: 15 residues. Germline V CDR1 and CDR2: SQVTM, ANQGSEA. CDR3 in amino acids: CSVKTDFRMNTEAFF. CDR3 sequence (DNA): TGCAGCGTGAAAACGGACTTTCGCATGAACACTGAAGCTTTCTTT.